The T cell receptor beta chain described here comes from a study of patients and donors after allogeneic stem cell transplantation. CDR1 is SGDLS, CDR2 YYNGEE, per germline. V was cut by 2 bases and J by 1 base, with 9 bases left in between. This CDR3 is built from 14 residues. Each CDR3 protein gets one entry after TCRdb re-called the RT-PCR reads with MiXCR. The sample lists about 200,000 distinct CDR3 sequences, about 40% seen once, with 25% to 35% in the top ten. The specimen sequenced was blood, either unsorted or a sorted T cell fraction (not recorded which). The chain uses TRBV9 and TRBJ2-5; perhaps TRBD1 as D (5 bases). This sequence originates from a human donor who was either an allogeneic HSCT recipient or a stem cell or donor lymphocyte infusion donor (not recorded which). It is not recorded whose cells these are; they may come from a transplant donor. CDR3 coding DNA: TGTGCCAGCAGCGTCTGGGGCACCCAAGAGACCCAGTACTTC. This translates into CASSVWGTQETQYF.